This T cell receptor beta chain was sequenced for a study of monozygotic twins with inflammatory bowel disease. Following a re-call of the 5' RACE reads, TCRdb has one entry per CDR3 protein and lacks DNA. The listing records around 200,000 distinct CDR3 sequences. The sample consisted of blood. This sequence originates from a human donor with ulcerative colitis or Crohn's disease, or a healthy co-twin of an affected twin (not recorded which).

CDR3 region: CASSPLQFMPQHF. The chain uses TRBV5-5 and TRBJ1-5; TCRdb indicates TRBD1, and absent DNA this call remains unverified. CDR3 length equals 13 residues. Germline V CDR1 and CDR2: SGHKS, YYEKEE (reference sequence).